This T cell receptor beta chain was sequenced for a study of blood T cell repertoires in COVID-19 (dated by TCRdb to about 2020). A note on the overall study: Samples from collaborators originated in the United States, Italy and Spain and spanned both the acute and convalescent phases of COVID-19. The prospective study material was composed of cDNA or gDNA derived from T cells, B-cell-depleted T cells, or PBMCs. A freely available public database, intended as a resource for researchers studying the immune response to SARS-CoV-2, is where the repertoires were released. Sample metadata almost always included a de-identified subject ID, COVID-19 status, age in years and sex. The samples were drawn from two sources: the first 160 participants of the ongoing ImmuneRACE study, and 1,000 to 1,500 subjects contributed by 6 global collaborators. Subjects who had been exposed to COVID-19, were actively infected with it, or had recovered from it provided the deeply sampled blood TCRbeta repertoires that made up the dataset. HLA class I and class II types, where available, came from metadata supplied by the sample provider rather than from assay-based typing.

Reading the germline V gene gives CDR1 SGHTA and CDR2 FQGNSA. V gives up 0 bases and J gives up 3 bases, and the segment between their germline ends measures 9 bases. The CDR3 measures 15 amino acids from cysteine to phenylalanine. Only the CDR3 region is kept as DNA, spanning 45 bases read in frame from base 1. Whole blood was collected in K2EDTA tubes by collaborating institutions according to the institutions' own protocols. Collaborator samples were shipped for TCRbeta analysis as frozen whole blood, isolated PBMCs, or DNA extracted from either sample type. The immunoSEQ Assay, a bias-controlled multiplex PCR, was used to amplify TCRbeta CDR3 regions from genomic DNA. In the original analysis: The number of nucleated cells in each sample was estimated by amplification of reference gene primers within the assay. To quantify the absolute abundance of each unique TCRbeta CDR3 rearrangement, sequence reads were collapsed and filtered. Productive Simpson clonality was computed per sample as the square root of Simpson's diversity index over productive rearrangements. In its TCRdb copy, this immuneACCESS table keeps in-frame sequences only and misses some clones. Where compared with another copy, unresolved V genes explain less than half of these, and the others have no known cause. For V, J and clone size, that table is used; D and trimming come from the DNA. Here the sample has 170,000 or so clones; approximately 83% occur a single time. The ten biggest clones cover over 1.5% of the sample.

The study at large found these results: The amount of clinical and demographic metadata varied by source and participant and was provided uncurated.

In the case of this clone: Its antigen is currently not known. No quality values exist for individual bases; no much larger clone is one base distant.

The sequenced material came from peripheral blood. The chain links TRBV7-2 with TRBJ1-3; 5 matching bases give a weak D call of TRBD1. The receptor's source is a human donor in a cohort sampled during active COVID-19. The DNA sequence follows: TGTGCCAGCAGCTTAGCGCGACAGTTTGGAAACACCATATATTTT. This is translated as CASSLARQFGNTIYF. The entire variable domain, with the stretches around the CDR3 drawn from the reference TRBV7-2 and TRBJ1-3 proteins, is GAGVSQSPSNKVTEKGKDVELRCDPISGHTALYWYRQSLGQGLEFLIYFQGNSAPDKSGLPSDRFSAERTGGSVSTLTIQRTQQEDSAVYLCASSLARQFGNTIYFGEGSWLTVV.